Below are 12 T cell receptor beta chains sequenced from a single sample in a study of PD-1 blockade in classical Hodgkin lymphoma. Documented time point: cycle 4 day 1 (C4D1), after five to seven weeks of nivolumab. Every single patient, without exception, relapsed after autologous stem cell transplantation, and brentuximab vedotin exposure varied. Magnetic negative selection of thawed PBMCs yielded the CD8+ T cells. The table came from immunoSEQ multiplex PCR; TCRdb's copy has only in-frame clones and leaves some out. The sample shows some 8,400 clones, roughly 80% of them seen only once. The specimen comprised CD8+ T cells from blood, sampled before the fourth cycle of nivolumab. These receptors originate from a human donor with classical Hodgkin lymphoma.

The rearrangement uses TRBV5-1 and TRBJ2-4; TRBD1 is a possible D gene (5 bases). The CDR3 runs 15 residues. The germline V gene has CDR1 SGHRS and CDR2 YFSETQ. V was cut by 0 bases and J by 8 bases, with 15 bases left in between. The CDR3 region is CASSLARTKGDIQYF. The CDR3 nucleotides read TGCGCCAGCAGCTTGGCCAGGACCAAAGGGGACATTCAGTACTTC.

V is TRBV5-1 and J is TRBJ1-2; 12 bases align to TRBD1. From germline, CDR1 is SGHRS and CDR2 YFSETQ. Trimming removed 4 bases from V and 0 bases from J; junction bases left unmatched: 7. The CDR3 extends over 17 amino acids. The CDR3, as DNA: TGCGCCAGCAGCGCTCCGGGACAGGGGGCAGCTAACTATGGCTACACCTTC. This sequence encodes CASSAPGQGAANYGYTF. Based on the CDR3 plus reference TRBV5-1 and TRBJ1-2, the full variable domain is KAGVTQTPRYLIKTRGQQVTLSCSPISGHRSVSWYQQTPGQGLQFLFEYFSETQRNKGNFPGRFSGRQFSNSRSEMNVSTLELGDSALYLCASSAPGQGAANYGYTFGSGTRLTVV.

This sequence joins TRBV19 and TRBJ2-3, with 10 bases identical to TRBD1. J was trimmed by 4 bases and V by 9 bases; bases with no gene match: 7. Germline CDR1 is LNHDA and CDR2 is SQIVND (reference sequence). This CDR3 has 14 amino acids. The CDR3 loop is CASVGQGDADTQYF. The CDR3 coding sequence is TGTGCCAGCGTTGGACAGGGGGACGCAGATACGCAGTATTTT.

The V call is TRBV30, the J call TRBJ2-5; possible D gene TRBD2, 5 bases. The V end lost 2 bases, the J end lost 0 bases, and 7 bases lay between the germline ends. Per germline, CDR1 GTSNPN and CDR2 SVGIG (reference sequence). This CDR3 is 13 amino acids long. DNA of the CDR3: TGTGCCTGGAGTCCGGGGTACCAAGAGACCCAGTACTTC. As protein: CAWSPGYQETQYF.

The chain has TRBV9 and TRBJ1-2; TRBD1 is a possible D gene (5 bases). CDR3 size: 13 residues. Germline lookup yields CDR1 SGDLS and CDR2 YYNGEE. With 5 bases removed from V and 6 bases from J, the gap between germline ends came to 14 bases. The CDR3 sequence: CASSDGWGDGYTF. DNA of the CDR3: TGTGCCAGCAGTGATGGGTGGGGGGATGGCTACACCTTC. The full variable domain, with the rest looked up from reference TRBV9 and TRBJ1-2, is DSGVTQTPKHLITATGQRVTLRCSPRSGDLSVYWYQQSLDQGLQFLIQYYNGEERAKGNILERFSAQQFPDLHSELNLSSLELGDSALYFCASSDGWGDGYTFGSGTRLTVV.

This rearrangement joins TRBV6-6 to TRBJ1-3; the D is unclear. V shed 1 base and J shed 4 bases, with 8 bases lying between them. CDR1 is MNHNY and CDR2 is SVGAGI in the germline V gene (reference sequence). The CDR3 length is 14 residues. CDR3 sequence reads: CASSYWRAGNTIYF. The CDR3 DNA reads as TGTGCCAGCAGTTACTGGCGCGCCGGAAACACCATATATTTT.

V is TRBV19 and J is TRBJ2-2; possibly TRBD1 or TRBD2 for D (5 bases each). The V and J ends lost 10 bases and 5 bases respectively, with 17 bases between them. CDR1 is LNHDA, CDR2 SQIVND, per germline (reference sequence). The CDR3 covers 14 residues. CDR3 in amino acids: CATTRLAGTGELFF. For the CDR3, the DNA is TGTGCCACCACGAGGCTAGCAGGGACCGGGGAGCTGTTTTTT.

V gene TRBV4-1 combines with J gene TRBJ2-1; 8 nucleotides align to TRBD2. V dropped 3 bases and J dropped 6; count of bases not matched to a gene: 13. CDR1 is MGHRA and CDR2 is YSYEKL in the germline V gene. The CDR3 spans 17 residues. For the CDR3, the DNA is TGCGCCAGCAGCCATGTATCGGGACTAGGGGTGTTCAATGAGCAGTTCTTC. Its protein is CASSHVSGLGVFNEQFF.

The chain is built from TRBV11-1 and TRBJ2-7; D may correspond to TRBD1 or TRBD2 (6 bases each). The V gene lost 5 bases and the J gene lost 4 bases, with 15 bases spanning the gap. There are 14 residues in the CDR3. Germline lookup yields CDR1 SGHAT and CDR2 FQDESV (reference sequence). CDR3 DNA sequence: TGTGCCAGCAGCCGCGGGACAACGGGTTACGAGCAGTACTTC. It yields the protein CASSRGTTGYEQYF.

The chain links TRBV6-5 to TRBJ1-1; no clear D. The ends were cut back, 0 bases at V and 0 bases at J, with 2 bases in the middle. Germline CDR1 is MNHEY and CDR2 is SVGAGI. This CDR3 comprises 13 residues. For the CDR3, the DNA is TGTGCCAGCAGTTACTCAATGAACACTGAAGCTTTCTTT. Its translation: CASSYSMNTEAFF.

This clone was detected a few times. The chain couples TRBV30 to TRBJ2-2; D possibly corresponds to TRBD1 (5 bases). This CDR3 is 13 amino acids long. The V and J ends lost 2 bases and 6 bases respectively, with 10 bases between them. Germline V gene sequence: CDR1 GTSNPN, CDR2 SVGIG (reference sequence). The CDR3 region has the DNA TGTGCCTGGAGTCCGTCAGGGTCCGGGGAGCTGTTTTTT. Amino acid sequence: CAWSPSGSGELFF.

CDR3 bases: TGTGCCAGCAGCCAAGTTTTTTTGGCAGACCCCAATGAGCAGTTCTTC. Its translation is CASSQVFLADPNEQFF. The chain combines TRBV4-2 with TRBJ2-1; unclear D gene. This CDR3 contains 16 residues. Germline V gene sequence: CDR1 LGHNA, CDR2 YNFKEQ. V shed 1 base and J shed 6 bases, with 16 bases lying between them.